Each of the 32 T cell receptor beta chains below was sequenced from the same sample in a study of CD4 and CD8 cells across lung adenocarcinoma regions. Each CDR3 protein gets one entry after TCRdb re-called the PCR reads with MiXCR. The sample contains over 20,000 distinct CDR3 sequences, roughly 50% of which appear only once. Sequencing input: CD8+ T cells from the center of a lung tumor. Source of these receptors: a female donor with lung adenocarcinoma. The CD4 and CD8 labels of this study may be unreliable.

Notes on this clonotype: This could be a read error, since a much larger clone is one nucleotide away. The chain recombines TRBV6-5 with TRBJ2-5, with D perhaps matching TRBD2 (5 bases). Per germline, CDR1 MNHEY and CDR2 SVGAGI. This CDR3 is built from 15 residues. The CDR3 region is CASTYRAGRRETQYF. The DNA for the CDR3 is TGTGCCAGCACTTACCGGGCCGGACGGAGGGAGACCCAGTACTTC.

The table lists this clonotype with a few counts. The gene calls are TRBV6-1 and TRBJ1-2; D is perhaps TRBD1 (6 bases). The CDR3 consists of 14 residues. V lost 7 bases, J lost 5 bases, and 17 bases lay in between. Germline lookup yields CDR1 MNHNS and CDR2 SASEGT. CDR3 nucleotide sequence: TGTGCCAGCAATGAGAGGGACAAGGAGTATGGCTACACCTTC. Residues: CASNERDKEYGYTF.

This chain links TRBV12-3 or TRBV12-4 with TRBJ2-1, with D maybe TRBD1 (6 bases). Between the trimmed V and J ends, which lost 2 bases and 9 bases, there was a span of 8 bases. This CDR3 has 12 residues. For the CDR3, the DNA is TGTGCCAGCAGTTTAACAGGGATTGAGCAGTTCTTC. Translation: CASSLTGIEQFF.

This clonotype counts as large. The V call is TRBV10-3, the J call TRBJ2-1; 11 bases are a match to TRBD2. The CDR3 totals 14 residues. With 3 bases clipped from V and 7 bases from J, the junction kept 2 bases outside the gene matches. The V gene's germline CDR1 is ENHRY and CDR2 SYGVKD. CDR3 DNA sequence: TGTGCCATCAGTGAACTAGCGGGAGTTAATGAGCAGTTCTTC. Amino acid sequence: CAISELAGVNEQFF.

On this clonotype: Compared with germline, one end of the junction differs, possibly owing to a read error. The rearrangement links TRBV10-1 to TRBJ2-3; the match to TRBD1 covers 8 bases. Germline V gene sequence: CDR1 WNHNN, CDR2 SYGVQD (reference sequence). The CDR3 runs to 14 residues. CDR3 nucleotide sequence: TGCGGCAGCAGGGGGCTGTGGGGCACAGATACGCAGTACTTT. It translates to CGSRGLWGTDTQYF.

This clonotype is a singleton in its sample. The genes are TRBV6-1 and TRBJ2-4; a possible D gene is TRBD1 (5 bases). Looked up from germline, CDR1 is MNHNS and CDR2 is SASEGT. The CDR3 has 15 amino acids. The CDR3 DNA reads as TGTGGCCGCAGTGCCGGGCAGGGAAGCACAGACACTCAGTACTTC. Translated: CGRSAGQGSTDTQYF.

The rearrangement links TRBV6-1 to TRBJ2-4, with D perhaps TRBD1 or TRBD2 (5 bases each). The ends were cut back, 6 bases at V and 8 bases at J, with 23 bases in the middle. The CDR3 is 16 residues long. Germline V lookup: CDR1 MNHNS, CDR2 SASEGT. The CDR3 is CASSGLGDRDQDIQYF. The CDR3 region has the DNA TGTGCCAGCAGCGGGCTCGGGGACCGTGACCAAGACATTCAGTACTTC.

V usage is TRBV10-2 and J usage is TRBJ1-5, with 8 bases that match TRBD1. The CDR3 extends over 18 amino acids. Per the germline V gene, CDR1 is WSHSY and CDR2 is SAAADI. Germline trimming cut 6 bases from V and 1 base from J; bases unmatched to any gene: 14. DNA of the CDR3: TGCGCCAGCAGCCCCACTGGGACAGGTTTGAACAGCAATCAGCCCCAGCATTTT. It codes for CASSPTGTGLNSNQPQHF.

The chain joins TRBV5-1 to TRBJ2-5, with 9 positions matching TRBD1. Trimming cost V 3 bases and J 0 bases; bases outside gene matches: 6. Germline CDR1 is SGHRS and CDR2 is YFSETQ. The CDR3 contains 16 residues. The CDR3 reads CASSWAGQGNQETQYF. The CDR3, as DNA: TGCGCCAGCAGCTGGGCGGGACAGGGAAACCAAGAGACCCAGTACTTC.

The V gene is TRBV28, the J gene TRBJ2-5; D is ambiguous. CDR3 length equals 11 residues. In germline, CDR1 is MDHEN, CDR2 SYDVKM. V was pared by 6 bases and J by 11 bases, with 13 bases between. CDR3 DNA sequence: TGTGCCAGCAGCCTCGTGAGTGAGCAGTACTTC. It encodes CASSLVSEQYF.

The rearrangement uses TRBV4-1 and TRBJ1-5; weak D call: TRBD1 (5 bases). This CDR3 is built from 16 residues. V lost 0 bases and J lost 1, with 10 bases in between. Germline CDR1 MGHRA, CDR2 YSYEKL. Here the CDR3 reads CASSQEPDRSNQPQHF. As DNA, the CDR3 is TGCGCCAGCAGCCAAGAACCCGACAGAAGCAATCAGCCCCAGCATTTT.

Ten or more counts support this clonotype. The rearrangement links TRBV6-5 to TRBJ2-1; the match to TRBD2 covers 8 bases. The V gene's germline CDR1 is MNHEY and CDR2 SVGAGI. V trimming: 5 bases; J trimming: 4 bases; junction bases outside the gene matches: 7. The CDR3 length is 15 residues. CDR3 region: CASSTGTSGYNEQFF. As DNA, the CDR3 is TGTGCCAGCAGTACCGGAACTAGCGGTTACAATGAGCAGTTCTTC.

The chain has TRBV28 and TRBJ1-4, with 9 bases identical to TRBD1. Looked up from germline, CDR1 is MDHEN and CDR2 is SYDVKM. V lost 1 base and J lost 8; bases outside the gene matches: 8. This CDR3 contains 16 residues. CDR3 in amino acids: CASSLSTGGGLEKLFF. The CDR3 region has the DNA TGTGCCAGCAGTTTATCCACAGGGGGCGGTCTGGAAAAACTGTTTTTT.

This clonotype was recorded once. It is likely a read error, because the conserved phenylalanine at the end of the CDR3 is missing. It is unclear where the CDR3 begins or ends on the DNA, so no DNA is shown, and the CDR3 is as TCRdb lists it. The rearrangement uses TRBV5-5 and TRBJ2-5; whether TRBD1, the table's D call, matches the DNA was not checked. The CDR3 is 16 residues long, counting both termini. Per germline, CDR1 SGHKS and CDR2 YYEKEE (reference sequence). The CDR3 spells CASPGLWPRCPEHEAG.

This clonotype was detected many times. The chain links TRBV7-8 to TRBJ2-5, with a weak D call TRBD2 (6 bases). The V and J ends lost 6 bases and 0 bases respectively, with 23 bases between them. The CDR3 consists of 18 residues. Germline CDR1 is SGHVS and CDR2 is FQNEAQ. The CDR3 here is CASRVIGPAGPYQETQYF. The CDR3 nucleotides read TGTGCCAGCAGGGTTATAGGGCCCGCGGGACCGTACCAAGAGACCCAGTACTTC.

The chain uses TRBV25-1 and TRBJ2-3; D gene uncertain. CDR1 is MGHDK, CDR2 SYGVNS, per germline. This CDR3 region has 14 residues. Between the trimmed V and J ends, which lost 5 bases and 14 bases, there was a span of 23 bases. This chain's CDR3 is CASSQDVTTDALYF. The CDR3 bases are TGTGCCAGCAGTCAGGACGTGACCACAGATGCGCTGTATTTT.

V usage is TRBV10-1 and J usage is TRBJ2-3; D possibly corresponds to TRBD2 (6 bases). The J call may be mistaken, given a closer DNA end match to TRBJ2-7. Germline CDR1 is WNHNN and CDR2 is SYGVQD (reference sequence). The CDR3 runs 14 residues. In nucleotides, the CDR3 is TGCGCCATCTCTGGAGAGCGGGCCACAGATACGCAGTACTTC. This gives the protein CAISGERATDTQYF.

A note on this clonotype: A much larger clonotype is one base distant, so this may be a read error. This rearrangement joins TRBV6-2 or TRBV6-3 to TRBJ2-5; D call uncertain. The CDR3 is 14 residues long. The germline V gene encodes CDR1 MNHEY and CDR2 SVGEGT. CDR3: CTSSYATPQETQYF. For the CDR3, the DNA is TGTACCAGCAGTTACGCGACGCCTCAAGAGACCCAGTACTTC.

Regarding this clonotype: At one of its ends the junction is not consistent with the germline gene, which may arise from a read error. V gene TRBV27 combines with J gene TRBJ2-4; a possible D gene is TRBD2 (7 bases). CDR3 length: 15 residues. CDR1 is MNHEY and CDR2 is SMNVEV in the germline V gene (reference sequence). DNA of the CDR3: TGTGCCAGCACCGGGGGGCTGAGAGCCAAAGACATTCAGTACTTT. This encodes CASTGGLRAKDIQYF.

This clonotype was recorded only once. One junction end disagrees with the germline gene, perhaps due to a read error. The CDR3 region has the DNA TGTGCCCGCAGTGCGGGAGCGGGAGCCAAAGACATTCAGTACTTC. This encodes CARSAGAGAKDIQYF. The rearrangement joins TRBV6-1 to TRBJ2-4; 8 bases match TRBD2. The CDR3 is 15 residues long. The germline gives CDR1 MNHNS, CDR2 SASEGT.

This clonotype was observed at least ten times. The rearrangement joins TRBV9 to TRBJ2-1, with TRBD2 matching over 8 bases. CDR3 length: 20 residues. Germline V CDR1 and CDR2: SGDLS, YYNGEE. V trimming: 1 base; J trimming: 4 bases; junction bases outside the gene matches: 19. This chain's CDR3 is CASSVSFGAGVGLGYNEQFF. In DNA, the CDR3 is TGTGCCAGCAGCGTAAGCTTCGGAGCGGGAGTGGGGTTAGGGTACAATGAGCAGTTCTTC.

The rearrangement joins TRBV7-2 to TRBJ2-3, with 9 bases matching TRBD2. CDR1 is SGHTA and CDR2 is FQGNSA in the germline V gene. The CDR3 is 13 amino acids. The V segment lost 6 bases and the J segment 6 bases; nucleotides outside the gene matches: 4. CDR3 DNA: TGTGCCAGCAGTATAGCGGGAGCGGATACGCAGTATTTT. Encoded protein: CASSIAGADTQYF.

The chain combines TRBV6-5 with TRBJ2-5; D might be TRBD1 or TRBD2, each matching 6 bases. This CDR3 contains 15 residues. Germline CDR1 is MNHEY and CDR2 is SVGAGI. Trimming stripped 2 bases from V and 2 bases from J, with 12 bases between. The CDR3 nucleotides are TGTGCCAGCAGTTACGGGGGGACAACGCAAGAGACCCAGTACTTC. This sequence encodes CASSYGGTTQETQYF.

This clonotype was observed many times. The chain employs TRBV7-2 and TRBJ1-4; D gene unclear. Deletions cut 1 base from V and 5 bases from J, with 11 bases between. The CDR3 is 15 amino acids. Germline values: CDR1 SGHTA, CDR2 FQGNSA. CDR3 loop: CASSLGQTINEKLFF. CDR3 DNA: TGTGCCAGCAGCTTAGGGCAGACGATAAATGAAAAACTGTTTTTT.

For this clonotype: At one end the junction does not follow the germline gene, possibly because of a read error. This chain's CDR3 is CASRDQETQYF. For the CDR3, the DNA is TGTGCGAGCCGTGACCAAGAGACCCAGTACTTT. V gene TRBV27 combines with J gene TRBJ2-5, with D uncertain. Germline V gene data show CDR1 as MNHEY and CDR2 as SMNVEV (reference sequence). The CDR3 totals 11 residues.

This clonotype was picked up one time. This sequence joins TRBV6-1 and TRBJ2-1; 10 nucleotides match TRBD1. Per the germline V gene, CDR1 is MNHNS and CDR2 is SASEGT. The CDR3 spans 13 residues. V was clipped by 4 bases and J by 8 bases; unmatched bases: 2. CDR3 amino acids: CASSAGTGDEQFF. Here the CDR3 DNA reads TGTGCCAGCAGTGCCGGGACAGGGGATGAGCAGTTCTTC.

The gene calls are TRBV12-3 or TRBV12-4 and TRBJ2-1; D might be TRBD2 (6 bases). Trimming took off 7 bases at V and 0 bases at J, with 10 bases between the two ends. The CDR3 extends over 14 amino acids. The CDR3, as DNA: TGTGCCAGCACCCTGGACTACTCCTACAATGAGCAGTTCTTC. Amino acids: CASTLDYSYNEQFF.

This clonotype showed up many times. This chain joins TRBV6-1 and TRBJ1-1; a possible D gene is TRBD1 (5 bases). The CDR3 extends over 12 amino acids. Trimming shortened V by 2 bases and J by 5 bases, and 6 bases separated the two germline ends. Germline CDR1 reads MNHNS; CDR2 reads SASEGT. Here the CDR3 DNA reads TGTGCCAGCAGTGAACGACAGACTGAAGCTTTCTTT. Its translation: CASSERQTEAFF.

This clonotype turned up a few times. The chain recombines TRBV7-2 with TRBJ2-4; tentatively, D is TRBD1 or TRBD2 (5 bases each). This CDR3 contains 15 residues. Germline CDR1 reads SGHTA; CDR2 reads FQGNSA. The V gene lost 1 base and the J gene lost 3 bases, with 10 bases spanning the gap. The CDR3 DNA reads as TGTGCCAGCAGCTTAGGGGGGATCGGCAAAAACATTCAGTACTTC. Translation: CASSLGGIGKNIQYF.

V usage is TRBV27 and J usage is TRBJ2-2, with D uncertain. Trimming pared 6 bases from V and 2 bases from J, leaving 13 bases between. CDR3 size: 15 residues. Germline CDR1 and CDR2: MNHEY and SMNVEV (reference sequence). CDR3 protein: CASRPPGRNTGELFF. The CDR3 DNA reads TGTGCCAGCAGGCCACCCGGTCGTAACACCGGGGAGCTGTTTTTT.

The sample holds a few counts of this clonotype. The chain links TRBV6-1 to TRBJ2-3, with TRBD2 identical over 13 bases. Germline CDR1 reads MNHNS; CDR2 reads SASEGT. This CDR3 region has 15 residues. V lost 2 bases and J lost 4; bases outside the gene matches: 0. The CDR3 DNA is TGTGCCAGCAGTGAAACTAGCGGGGGGGCAGATACGCAGTATTTT. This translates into CASSETSGGADTQYF.

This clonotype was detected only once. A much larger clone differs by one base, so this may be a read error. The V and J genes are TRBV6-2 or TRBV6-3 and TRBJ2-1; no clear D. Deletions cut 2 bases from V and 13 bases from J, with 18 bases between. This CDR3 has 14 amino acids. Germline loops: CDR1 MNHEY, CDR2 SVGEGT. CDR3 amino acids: CASSYATPQETQFF. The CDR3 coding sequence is TGTGCCAGCAGTTACGCGACGCCTCAAGAGACCCAGTTCTTC.